The TCR beta chain under discussion was sequenced for a study of blood T cell repertoires in COVID-19. Only in-frame clones appear in the TCRdb table, and some are missing; sequencing was by immunoSEQ multiplex PCR. The sample carries roughly 340,000 clones, approximately 90% recorded once. V was clipped by 5 bases and J by 9 bases, with 14 bases between them. From germline, CDR1 is PRHDT and CDR2 FYEKMQ (reference sequence). The CDR3 extends over 13 amino acids. The chain joins TRBV13 to TRBJ2-1, with D perhaps matching TRBD2 (6 bases). The sample comprised PBMCs or T cells enriched from blood (not recorded which). The TCR comes from a young man who had recovered from COVID-19. In nucleotides, the CDR3 is TGTGCCAGCAGCCCGAAGACTAGGGTTGAGCAGTTCTTC. Protein product: CASSPKTRVEQFF.